This T cell receptor beta chain originates from a study of blood T cell repertoires in COVID-19 (dated by TCRdb to the early 2020s). For context, the study as a whole: Samples covering the acute and convalescent phases of COVID-19 were provided by collaborators in the United States, Italy and Spain. The samples were drawn from the first 160 participants of the ongoing ImmuneRACE study and from 1,200 or so subjects provided by 6 global collaborators. Sample metadata almost always included a de-identified subject ID, COVID-19 status, age in years and sex. Deeply sampled blood TCRbeta repertoires from subjects exposed to, actively infected with, or recovered from COVID-19 were included in the dataset. The material from the prospective study consisted of cDNA or gDNA derived from T cells, B-cell-depleted T cells, or PBMCs. The repertoires were made available in a free public database intended to serve as a resource for research on the immune response to SARS-CoV-2. HLA class I and class II types, where available, came from metadata supplied by the sample provider rather than from assay-based typing.

A word on this clone: Which antigen it targets is not known. No qualities accompany the bases; no much larger clone lies one base away.

Results the study describes overall, beyond this receptor: Clinical and demographic metadata were provided uncurated, with the amount varying by source and participant.

V loses 1 base, J loses 4 bases, and the germline ends lie 10 bases apart. Counted from cysteine to phenylalanine, this CDR3 has 14 amino acids. The sequence is cut down to CDR3 DNA, 42 bases in frame from base 1. Per the germline V gene (reference sequence), LNHDA is the CDR1 and SQIVND is the CDR2. The immunoSEQ Assay, a bias-controlled multiplex PCR, was used to amplify TCRbeta CDR3 regions from genomic DNA. For the original study's pipeline: Within the assay, amplification of reference gene primers was used to estimate how many nucleated cells each sample contained. To quantify the absolute abundance of each unique TCRbeta CDR3 rearrangement, sequence reads were collapsed and filtered. For each sample, productive Simpson clonality was calculated as the square root of Simpson's diversity index across productive rearrangements. What TCRdb holds here is the immuneACCESS table cut down to in-frame rearrangements. Part of the clones is not present; checked against another copy, under half of the missing clones reflect an unresolved V gene, and the others are unexplained. V and J calls and clone size come straight from that table; D and trimming were deduced from the DNA. This sample has some 26,000 clones in its table, and 82% of those were observed once. The ten top clones hold roughly 1.8% of the sample.

The collaborating institutions used their own protocols to collect whole blood in K2EDTA tubes. For TCRbeta analysis, collaborators shipped samples as frozen whole blood, isolated PBMCs, or DNA extracted from either of those sample types. Sequences were obtained from peripheral blood. The clonotype originates from a man aged 80 or over with active or convalescent COVID-19. Here the chain combines TRBV19 and TRBJ1-1; confidence is insufficient to name the D gene. The sequenced DNA: TGTGCCAGTAGTATAGTCGGGGAGGGCACTGAAGCTTTCTTT. Its protein product is CASSIVGEGTEAFF.